These 17 T cell receptor beta chains originate from one sample sequenced in a study of a mutant IDH1 vaccine in newly diagnosed glioma. Time point indicated: baseline, week 1 (first vaccination visit). The treatment is: pre-vaccination baseline after standard-of-care therapy. Only in-frame clones appear in the TCRdb table, and some are missing; sequencing was by immunoSEQ multiplex PCR. The sample includes around 56,000 clones, about 91% of them seen just once. The input for sequencing was PBMCs, taken from a glioma patient treated with radiotherapy, temozolomide or both. These receptors came from a man aged 45-65 years with glioma.

This clone has only a few counts. The chain recombines TRBV6-5 with TRBJ1-1; weak D call: TRBD1 (6 bases). The germline V gene encodes CDR1 MNHEY and CDR2 SVGAGI. V dropped 8 bases and J dropped 1 base, with 17 bases sitting between them. This CDR3 spans 15 amino acids. The CDR3 spells CASRRIRDKNTEAFF. CDR3 nucleotide sequence: TGTGCCAGCCGCCGGATTCGGGACAAGAACACTGAAGCTTTCTTT.

The chain couples TRBV6-1 to TRBJ1-2; D is unresolved. The CDR3 is made up of 16 amino acids. With 1 base removed from V and 0 bases from J, the gap between germline ends came to 12 bases. Per the germline V gene, CDR1 is MNHNS and CDR2 is SASEGT. Written as DNA, the CDR3 is TGTGCCAGCAGTGAAGATGTACCCAGACCTAACTATGGCTACACCTTC. Translating it yields CASSEDVPRPNYGYTF.

The chain uses TRBV5-8 and TRBJ2-5, with 9 bases matching TRBD1. The CDR3 is 15 residues long. The V gene end was trimmed by 4 bases and the J gene end by 0 bases; junction bases not matched to a gene: 4. CDR1 and CDR2 from the germline V gene are SGHTS and YDEGEE. CDR3 sequence reads: CASSPGTGYQETQYF. CDR3 DNA sequence: TGTGCCAGCAGCCCCGGGACAGGGTACCAAGAGACCCAGTACTTC.

This chain joins TRBV6-6 and TRBJ2-7; 7 nucleotides line up with TRBD1. This CDR3 has 16 residues. Trimming cost V 7 bases and J 1 base; bases outside gene matches: 13. CDR1 is MNHNY and CDR2 is SVGAGI in the germline V gene (reference sequence). Written as DNA, the CDR3 is TGTGCCAGCACCCTATCGCCGGGACAGCCGTCCTACGAGCAGTACTTC. Protein: CASTLSPGQPSYEQYF.

The V gene is TRBV7-2, the J gene TRBJ2-2; D remains unclear. Germline CDR1 is SGHTA and CDR2 is FQGNSA. This CDR3 contains 13 residues. The ends were cut back, 5 bases at V and 6 bases at J, with 10 bases in the middle. The CDR3 DNA reads as TGTGCCAGCAGCCTCCGGTCCTCCGGGGAGCTGTTTTTT. Its protein is CASSLRSSGELFF. Variable domain in full (rest from reference TRBV7-2 and TRBJ2-2): GAGVSQSPSNKVTEKGKDVELRCDPISGHTALYWYRQSLGQGLEFLIYFQGNSAPDKSGLPSDRFSAERTGGSVSTLTIQRTQQEDSAVYLCASSLRSSGELFFGEGSRLTVL.

This clone occurred once. V and J are TRBV5-1 and TRBJ2-7, with D perhaps matching TRBD1 or TRBD2 (5 bases each). The CDR3 length is 14 residues. Germline lookup yields CDR1 SGHRS and CDR2 YFSETQ. With 4 bases removed from V and 0 bases from J, the gap between germline ends came to 11 bases. The CDR3 region has the DNA TGCGCCAGCAGCGCCGGGACGCCCTCCTACGAGCAGTACTTC. Its translation: CASSAGTPSYEQYF. Full variable domain (outside the CDR3, taken from reference TRBV5-1 and TRBJ2-7): KAGVTQTPRYLIKTRGQQVTLSCSPISGHRSVSWYQQTPGQGLQFLFEYFSETQRNKGNFPGRFSGRQFSNSRSEMNVSTLELGDSALYLCASSAGTPSYEQYFGPGTRLTVT.

The rearrangement uses TRBV5-1 and TRBJ2-4; tentatively, D is TRBD1 (5 bases). The V end lost 4 bases, the J end lost 4 bases, and 15 bases lay between the germline ends. In germline, CDR1 is SGHRS, CDR2 YFSETQ. CDR3 length equals 15 residues. The CDR3 protein is CASSGDSRSKNIQYF. CDR3 nucleotides: TGCGCCAGCAGCGGAGACAGCCGATCTAAAAACATTCAGTACTTC.

The rearrangement links TRBV5-6 to TRBJ2-7, with 7 bases identical to TRBD2. Losses at the gene ends were 3 bases for V and 0 bases for J; bases not matched to a gene: 9. Germline CDR1 SGHDT, CDR2 YYEEEE. The CDR3 consists of 16 residues. The DNA of the CDR3 is TGTGCCAGCAGCTGGACTAGATCCCGGACCTCCTACGAGCAGTACTTC. It yields the protein CASSWTRSRTSYEQYF.

This sequence joins TRBV28 and TRBJ1-2; no firm D call. From germline, CDR1 is MDHEN and CDR2 SYDVKM. Between the trimmed V and J ends, which lost 7 bases and 4 bases, there was a span of 22 bases. The CDR3 contains 16 residues. The CDR3 sequence is CASNPRSTALTYGYTF. The CDR3 nucleotides read TGTGCCAGCAACCCTAGGAGTACGGCTTTGACCTATGGCTACACCTTC.

The chain joins TRBV11-2 to TRBJ2-5; D is uncertain. This CDR3 contains 13 residues. Germline V CDR1 and CDR2: SGHAT, FQNNGV. Trimming pared 1 base from V and 5 bases from J, leaving 8 bases between. CDR3 nucleotides: TGTGCCAGCAGCTTAGTCCGGAGCGAGACCCAGTACTTC. It encodes CASSLVRSETQYF.

The chain links TRBV9 to TRBJ2-7; D tentatively fits TRBD1 or TRBD2 (6 bases each). Germline CDR1 and CDR2: SGDLS and YYNGEE. Trimming took off 0 bases at V and 6 bases at J, with 10 bases between the two ends. The CDR3 covers 13 residues. CDR3: CASSVGRGGEQYF. CDR3 in DNA: TGTGCCAGCAGCGTAGGCAGGGGAGGCGAGCAGTACTTC.

The V call is TRBV7-2, the J call TRBJ1-1, with 7 bases fitting TRBD1. V shed 5 bases and J 1 base; nucleotides not matched to a gene: 10. Germline CDR1 SGHTA, CDR2 FQGNSA. The CDR3 runs to 16 residues. CDR3 sequence reads: CASSRDSSSSNTEAFF. For the CDR3, the DNA is TGTGCCAGCAGCCGGGACAGCAGCTCCTCGAACACTGAAGCTTTCTTT.

This chain joins TRBV29-1 and TRBJ2-5, with D perhaps TRBD1 (5 bases). CDR3 size: 12 residues. CDR1 and CDR2 from the germline V gene are SQVTM and ANQGSEA. V shed 7 bases and J shed 5 bases, with 14 bases lying between them. The CDR3 sequence is CSAVTEEETQYF. In DNA form, the CDR3 reads TGCAGCGCCGTGACAGAGGAGGAGACCCAGTACTTC.

The V call is TRBV9, the J call TRBJ2-5; maybe TRBD1 (6 bases). The CDR3 is 14 residues long. V was shortened by 9 bases and J by 2 bases, with 17 bases between the two germline ends. Germline V gene lookup returns CDR1 SGDLS and CDR2 YYNGEE. CDR3 nucleotides: TGTGCCACTCTGCACAGGGCCCGACAAGAGACCCAGTACTTC. This translates into CATLHRARQETQYF.

The V gene is TRBV4-2, the J gene TRBJ2-1; 8 nucleotides align to TRBD2. The CDR3 is 16 residues long. The germline V gene has CDR1 LGHNA and CDR2 YNFKEQ. The V and J ends lost 3 bases and 5 bases, in that order; junction bases with no gene match: 9. CDR3 sequence reads: CASSQALATSDNEQFF. The CDR3 coding sequence is TGTGCCAGCAGCCAGGCCCTAGCGACTAGCGACAATGAGCAGTTCTTC.

The gene calls are TRBV6-5 and TRBJ2-3, with D unclear. The CDR3 consists of 16 residues. V lost 0 bases, J lost 2 bases, and 12 bases lay in between. The V gene's germline CDR1 is MNHEY and CDR2 SVGAGI. The CDR3 DNA reads as TGTGCCAGCAGTTACTCCCCCGACGGCTACACAGATACGCAGTATTTT. Translating it yields CASSYSPDGYTDTQYF.

The genes are TRBV6-6 and TRBJ1-1; TRBD1 is a possible D gene (5 bases). This CDR3 has 13 residues. Germline values: CDR1 MNHNY, CDR2 SVGAGI (reference sequence). Trimming took off 1 base at V and 5 bases at J, with 8 bases between the two ends. This CDR3 reads CASSYWQGTEAFF. The CDR3 DNA follows: TGTGCCAGCAGTTACTGGCAGGGTACTGAAGCTTTCTTT.